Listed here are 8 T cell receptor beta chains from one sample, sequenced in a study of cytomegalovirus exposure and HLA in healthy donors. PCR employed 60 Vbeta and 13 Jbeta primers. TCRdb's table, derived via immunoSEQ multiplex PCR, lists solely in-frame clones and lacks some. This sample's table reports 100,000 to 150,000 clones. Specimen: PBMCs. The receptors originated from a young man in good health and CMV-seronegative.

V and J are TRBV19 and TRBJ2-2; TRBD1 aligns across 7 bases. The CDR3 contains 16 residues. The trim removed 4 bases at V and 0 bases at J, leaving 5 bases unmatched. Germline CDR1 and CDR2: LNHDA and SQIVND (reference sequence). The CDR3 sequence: CASSRQGDTNTGELFF. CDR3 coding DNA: TGTGCCAGTAGTAGGCAGGGGGATACGAACACCGGGGAGCTGTTTTTT.

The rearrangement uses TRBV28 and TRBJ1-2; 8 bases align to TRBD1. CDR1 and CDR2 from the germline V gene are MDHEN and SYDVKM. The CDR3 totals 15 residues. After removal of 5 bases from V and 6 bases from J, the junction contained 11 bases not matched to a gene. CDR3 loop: CASSTRSDREHGYTF. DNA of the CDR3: TGTGCCAGCAGTACCCGATCGGACAGGGAACATGGCTACACCTTC.

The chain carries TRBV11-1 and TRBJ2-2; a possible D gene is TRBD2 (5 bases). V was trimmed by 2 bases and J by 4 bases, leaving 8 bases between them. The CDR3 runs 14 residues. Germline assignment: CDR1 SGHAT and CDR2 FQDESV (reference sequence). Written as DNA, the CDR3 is TGTGCCAGCAGCTTAACCAGCGGCACCGGGGAGCTGTTTTTT. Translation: CASSLTSGTGELFF.

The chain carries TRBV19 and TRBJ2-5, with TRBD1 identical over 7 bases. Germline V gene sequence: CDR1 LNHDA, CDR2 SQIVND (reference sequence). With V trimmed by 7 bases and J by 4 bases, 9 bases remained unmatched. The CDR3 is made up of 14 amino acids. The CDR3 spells CASTPTGVSETQYF. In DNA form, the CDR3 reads TGTGCCAGTACCCCAACAGGGGTGTCAGAGACCCAGTACTTC.

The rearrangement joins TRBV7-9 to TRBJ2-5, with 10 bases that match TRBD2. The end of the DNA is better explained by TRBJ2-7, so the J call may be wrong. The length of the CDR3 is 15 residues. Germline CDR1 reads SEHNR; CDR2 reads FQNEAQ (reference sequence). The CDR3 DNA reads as TGTGCCAGCAGCTTTAGAGCGGGAGGGGACTACGAGCAGTACTTC. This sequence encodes CASSFRAGGDYEQYF.

Written as DNA, the CDR3 is TGTGCCAGCTCACCAGAGGGACTGGGGAACACTGAAGCTTTCTTT. Amino acid sequence: CASSPEGLGNTEAFF. The chain combines TRBV18 with TRBJ1-1; D perhaps matches TRBD1 (5 bases). CDR1 KGHSH and CDR2 LQKENI come from the germline V gene. Trimming cost V 2 bases and J 1 base, with 11 bases left between them. The CDR3 runs to 15 residues.

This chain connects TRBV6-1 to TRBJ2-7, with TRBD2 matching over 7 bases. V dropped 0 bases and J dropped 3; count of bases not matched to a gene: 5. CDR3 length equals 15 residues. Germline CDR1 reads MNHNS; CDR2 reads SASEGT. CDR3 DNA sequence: TGTGCCAGCAGTGAAGCGCGGGAGCCCATCTACGAGCAGTACTTC. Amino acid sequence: CASSEAREPIYEQYF.

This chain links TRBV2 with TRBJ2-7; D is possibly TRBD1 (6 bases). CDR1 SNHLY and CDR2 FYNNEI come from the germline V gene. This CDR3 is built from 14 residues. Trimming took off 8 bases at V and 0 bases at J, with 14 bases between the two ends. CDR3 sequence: CASVPDRYSYEQYF. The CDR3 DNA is TGTGCCAGCGTTCCCGACAGGTACTCCTACGAGCAGTACTTC.